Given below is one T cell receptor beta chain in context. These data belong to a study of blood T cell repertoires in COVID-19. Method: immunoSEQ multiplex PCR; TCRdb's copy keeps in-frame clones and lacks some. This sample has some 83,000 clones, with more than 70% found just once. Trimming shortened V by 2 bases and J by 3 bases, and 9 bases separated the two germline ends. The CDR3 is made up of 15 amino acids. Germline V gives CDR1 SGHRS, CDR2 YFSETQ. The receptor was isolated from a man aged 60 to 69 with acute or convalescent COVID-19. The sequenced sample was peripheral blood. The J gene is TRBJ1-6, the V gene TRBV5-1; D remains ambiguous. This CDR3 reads CASSLLADYNSPLHF. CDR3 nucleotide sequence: TGCGCCAGCAGCTTATTGGCGGACTATAATTCACCCCTCCACTTT.